This T cell receptor beta chain was captured by sequencing in a study of cytomegalovirus exposure and HLA in healthy donors. Study results and limitations: For most TCR beta V segments, an earlier analysis put the productive rate at about 90% or about 30% of the time.

The PCR employed 60 Vbeta primers together with 13 Jbeta primers. This table comes from immunoSEQ multiplex PCR, and its TCRdb copy is limited to in-frame clones, with some not included. The sample records 150,000 to 200,000 clones, roughly 80% being singletons. On this clone itself: Antigen specificity is unknown.

V dropped 0 bases and J dropped 5; count of bases not matched to a gene: 2. Germline V gives CDR1 MNHNY, CDR2 SVGAGI (reference sequence). CDR3 length: 15 residues. The chain combines TRBV6-6 with TRBJ1-4; 8 bases line up with TRBD1. Material for sequencing was PBMCs. This receptor was taken from a woman between 45 and 65 years old in good health and CMV-seronegative. The CDR3 DNA reads TGTGCCAGCAGTTACTCCGGGACAGGCAATGAAAAACTGTTTTTT. Protein sequence: CASSYSGTGNEKLFF.